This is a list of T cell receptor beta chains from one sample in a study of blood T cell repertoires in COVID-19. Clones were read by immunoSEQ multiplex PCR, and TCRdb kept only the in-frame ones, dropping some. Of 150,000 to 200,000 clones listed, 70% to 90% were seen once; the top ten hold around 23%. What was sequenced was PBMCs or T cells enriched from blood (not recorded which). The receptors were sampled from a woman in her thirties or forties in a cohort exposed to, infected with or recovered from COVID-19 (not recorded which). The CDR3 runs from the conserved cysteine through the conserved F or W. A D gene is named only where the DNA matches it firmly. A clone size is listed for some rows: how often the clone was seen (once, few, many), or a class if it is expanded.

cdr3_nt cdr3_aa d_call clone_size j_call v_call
TGTGCCAGCAGGCAAAGAACACAAGAAGCTTTCTTT CASRQRTQEAFF . once TRBJ1-1 TRBV13
TGTGCCAGCAGTGCCGCGGGATTCTCATCGGATACGCAGTATTTT CASSAAGFSSDTQYF . few TRBJ2-3 TRBV2
TGTGCCAGCAGCTGGGGGACTAGCGGGAGTACGAATGAGCAGTTCTTC CASSWGTSGSTNEQFF TRBD2 . TRBJ2-1 TRBV5-4
TGTGCCAGCAGCCTGACCGGTACAGGGGGCACAGATACGCAGTATTTT CASSLTGTGGTDTQYF TRBD1 . TRBJ2-3 TRBV7-2
TGTGCCAGCAGCCCCGGGGACAGAAGAGACGAGCAGTACTTC CASSPGDRRDEQYF TRBD1 . TRBJ2-7 TRBV5-5
TGTGCCAGCAGCACCGGACTAGCGGCCAAAGAGACCCAGTACTTC CASSTGLAAKETQYF TRBD2 . TRBJ2-5 TRBV7-2
TGTGCCAGCAGCTTCCCCGGGACTAGCGGGAGAGATACGCAGTATTTT CASSFPGTSGRDTQYF TRBD2 once TRBJ2-3 TRBV5-6
TGTGCCAGCAGTGATTTGAAGGGACAGTGGGCTTCCGGCAGCCACGAGCAGTACTTC CASSDLKGQWASGSHEQYF TRBD1 . TRBJ2-7 TRBV2
TGCGCCAGCAGCATCGGGAATCCGGGCGGGGCCACTGAAGCTTTCTTT CASSIGNPGGATEAFF . . TRBJ1-1 TRBV5-1
TGCGCCAGCAGCCGGGGGGACAGGGAGTATAATTCACCCCTCCACTTT CASSRGDREYNSPLHF TRBD1 . TRBJ1-6 TRBV5-1
TGTGCCAGCAGCAACGGACAGGGGAACACTGAAGCTTTCTTT CASSNGQGNTEAFF TRBD1 . TRBJ1-1 TRBV6-5
TGTGCCAGCAGAGGACAGGGGGGTCGCAATCAGCCCCAGCATTTT CASRGQGGRNQPQHF TRBD1 . TRBJ1-5 TRBV2
TGCGCCAGCAACTTCAGTGCAACTAATGAAAAACTGTTTTTT CASNFSATNEKLFF . . TRBJ1-4 TRBV5-1
TGTGCCAGCAGCCAAGTGCAAAAACAGACAGGGAGCTCCTACAATGAGCAGTTCTTC CASSQVQKQTGSSYNEQFF TRBD1 once TRBJ2-1 TRBV3-1/TRBV3-2
TGCGCCAGCAGCCATATAGCGGGGGACACCGGGGAGCTGTTTTTT CASSHIAGDTGELFF TRBD2 few TRBJ2-2 TRBV4-1
TGTGCCAGCAGTTTCGACACCTACTATGGCTACACCTTC CASSFDTYYGYTF . once TRBJ1-2 TRBV12-3/TRBV12-4
TGTGCCTCCACTGGGTGGAGGGATAAACAATCACCCCTCCACTTT CASTGWRDKQSPLHF . . TRBJ1-6 TRBV27
TGTGCCAGCAGCCCGCCCGCGGGGCGCTCCTACAATGAGCAGTTCTTC CASSPPAGRSYNEQFF . . TRBJ2-1 TRBV14
TGTGCCAGCAGCCTCTGGGGGGAAAGCAATCAGCCCCAGCATTTT CASSLWGESNQPQHF . . TRBJ1-5 TRBV27
TGTGCCAGCAGTTTGCAGGGGTTGCGGCCCCAGCATTTT CASSLQGLRPQHF . . TRBJ1-5 TRBV12-3/TRBV12-4
TGTGCCAGCAGTGAACAGCGGGGGGGAACAGATACGCAGTATTTT CASSEQRGGTDTQYF TRBD2 . TRBJ2-3 TRBV2
TGTGCCAGCAGTACCCGGGACAGGGCCTACAATGAGCAGTTCTTC CASSTRDRAYNEQFF TRBD1 . TRBJ2-1 TRBV28
TGTGCCTGGAGTGGTAGTGGAAACACCATATATTTT CAWSGSGNTIYF . . TRBJ1-3 TRBV30
TGTGCCAGCAGCTACATAGCGGGGCACACAGATACGCAGTATTTT CASSYIAGHTDTQYF TRBD2 . TRBJ2-3 TRBV7-2
TGTGCCAGCAAAATGGGGGACAGGTGGAGCTACGAGCAGTACTTC CASKMGDRWSYEQYF TRBD1 many TRBJ2-7 TRBV2
TGTGCCAGCTTACTCTACAGGGGTAGCTACACCTTC CASLLYRGSYTF TRBD1 . TRBJ1-2 TRBV2
TGTGCCAGCAGCTTAGACAGCGGGAGGGCCGAATTAGCAACAGATACGCAGTATTTT CASSLDSGRAELATDTQYF TRBD2 . TRBJ2-3 TRBV11-2
TGTGCCAGCAGTTTTGGACAGATTGGGCAGTATTTT CASSFGQIGQYF . . TRBJ2-3 TRBV12-3/TRBV12-4
TGTGCCAGCAGCTTGGGACAGGGCGGAGAGACCCAGTACTTC CASSLGQGGETQYF TRBD1 . TRBJ2-5 TRBV5-6
TGCGCCAGCAGCCTAGACGGCCAGTATGGCTACACCTTC CASSLDGQYGYTF . . TRBJ1-2 TRBV5-1
TGTGCCAGCAGCTTTTCCGGGATGTCCTACGAGCAGTACTTC CASSFSGMSYEQYF . . TRBJ2-7 TRBV11-2
TGTGCCAGCAGGAACAGGGGGCCTAACTATGGCTACACCTTC CASRNRGPNYGYTF TRBD1 . TRBJ1-2 TRBV5-4
TGTGCCAGCAGCGACATTCAGCGGACTAGCGGCAACAATGAGCAGTTCTTC CASSDIQRTSGNNEQFF TRBD2 . TRBJ2-1 TRBV14
TGTGCCAGCAGTGATGGACAGGGCCGGGGTGGTGAAAAACTGTTTTTT CASSDGQGRGGEKLFF TRBD1 . TRBJ1-4 TRBV6-1
TGCAGCGTTGGGGACACAGGTGCTAATGAAAAACTGTTTTTT CSVGDTGANEKLFF . . TRBJ1-4 TRBV29-1
TGTGCCAAGTCACAGGGGTCGGGGCTAAGGACTGAAGCTTTCTTT CAKSQGSGLRTEAFF TRBD1 . TRBJ1-1 TRBV2
TGTGCCAGCAGTGACGGGACAGGGGGCAAAAACATTCAGTACTTC CASSDGTGGKNIQYF TRBD1 . TRBJ2-4 TRBV25-1
TGTGCCAGCAGCGTAGCGGGTAGGGAGACCCAGTACTTC CASSVAGRETQYF . . TRBJ2-5 TRBV9
TGTGCCAGCACTTTTGGCGGGAGGGGAGCCAATGAGCAGTTCTTC CASTFGGRGANEQFF TRBD2 few TRBJ2-1 TRBV2
TGTGCCAGCAGTTACAGGGGTGGCAATCAGCCCCAGCATTTT CASSYRGGNQPQHF . . TRBJ1-5 TRBV6-5
TGTGCCAGCAGTTTCAACAGATATTCACCCCTCCACTTT CASSFNRYSPLHF . few TRBJ1-6 TRBV28
TGTGCCAGTAGCACGCTAGCGGGAGGTCGCGGCGACGAGCAGTACTTC CASSTLAGGRGDEQYF TRBD2 . TRBJ2-7 TRBV19
TGTGCCAGCAGCTTCCCGGGACAGTTTCTGGACACTGAAGCTTTCTTT CASSFPGQFLDTEAFF TRBD1 . TRBJ1-1 TRBV5-5
TGTGCCAGCAGTGAACAACCGTCCGAGGGTCAGCCCCAGCATTTT CASSEQPSEGQPQHF . . TRBJ1-5 TRBV6-1
TGCAGCGTGGGCTTTGAGGGAGAAGCTTTCTTT CSVGFEGEAFF . . TRBJ1-1 TRBV29-1
TGTGCCAGCGGGCCTTGGGGCGGGGACTATGGCTACACCTTC CASGPWGGDYGYTF . . TRBJ1-2 TRBV27
TGTGCCAGCAGCCCGCGGGACGGCCAAAACATTCAGTACTTC CASSPRDGQNIQYF . . TRBJ2-4 TRBV11-2
TGTGCCAGTAGTACCTTCGGGACAAAAGAGACCCAGTACTTC CASSTFGTKETQYF . . TRBJ2-5 TRBV19
TGTGCCAGCAGCCAACTGGAGACCCAGTACTTC CASSQLETQYF . . TRBJ2-5 TRBV3-1/TRBV3-2
TGTGCCAGCAGCTTAGGAGGCGGGAGCACAGATACGCAGTATTTT CASSLGGGSTDTQYF . . TRBJ2-3 TRBV13
TGTGCCAGCAGTCCGGGACTCACTAACTATGGCTACACCTTC CASSPGLTNYGYTF . . TRBJ1-2 TRBV7-6
TGCGCCAGCAGCCCGACAGACGACGGCACTGAAGCTTTCTTT CASSPTDDGTEAFF . . TRBJ1-1 TRBV4-1
TGTGCCAGCAAAACTAGCGGGTACAATGAGCAGTTCTTC CASKTSGYNEQFF TRBD2 . TRBJ2-1 TRBV6-5
TGCGCCAGCAGCCACCTAGGGGACAGGGTCGGCTACACCTTC CASSHLGDRVGYTF TRBD1 . TRBJ1-2 TRBV4-3
TGTGCCATCACGGGACAGGGGGGCGGCTACACCTTC CAITGQGGGYTF TRBD1 . TRBJ1-2 TRBV10-3
TGTGCCTGGAGTCTAGCTTACGAGCAGTACTTC CAWSLAYEQYF . . TRBJ2-7 TRBV30
TGTGCCAGCAGCGACAGGGTAAACACTGAAGCTTTCTTT CASSDRVNTEAFF TRBD1 . TRBJ1-1 TRBV14
TGCGCCAGCAGCCAAGCCTTAACGTACACCTACAATGAGCAGTTCTTC CASSQALTYTYNEQFF . . TRBJ2-1 TRBV4-3
TGTGCCAGCAGCCCCCAGGGGTACGGCTACACCTTC CASSPQGYGYTF . . TRBJ1-2 TRBV12-3/TRBV12-4